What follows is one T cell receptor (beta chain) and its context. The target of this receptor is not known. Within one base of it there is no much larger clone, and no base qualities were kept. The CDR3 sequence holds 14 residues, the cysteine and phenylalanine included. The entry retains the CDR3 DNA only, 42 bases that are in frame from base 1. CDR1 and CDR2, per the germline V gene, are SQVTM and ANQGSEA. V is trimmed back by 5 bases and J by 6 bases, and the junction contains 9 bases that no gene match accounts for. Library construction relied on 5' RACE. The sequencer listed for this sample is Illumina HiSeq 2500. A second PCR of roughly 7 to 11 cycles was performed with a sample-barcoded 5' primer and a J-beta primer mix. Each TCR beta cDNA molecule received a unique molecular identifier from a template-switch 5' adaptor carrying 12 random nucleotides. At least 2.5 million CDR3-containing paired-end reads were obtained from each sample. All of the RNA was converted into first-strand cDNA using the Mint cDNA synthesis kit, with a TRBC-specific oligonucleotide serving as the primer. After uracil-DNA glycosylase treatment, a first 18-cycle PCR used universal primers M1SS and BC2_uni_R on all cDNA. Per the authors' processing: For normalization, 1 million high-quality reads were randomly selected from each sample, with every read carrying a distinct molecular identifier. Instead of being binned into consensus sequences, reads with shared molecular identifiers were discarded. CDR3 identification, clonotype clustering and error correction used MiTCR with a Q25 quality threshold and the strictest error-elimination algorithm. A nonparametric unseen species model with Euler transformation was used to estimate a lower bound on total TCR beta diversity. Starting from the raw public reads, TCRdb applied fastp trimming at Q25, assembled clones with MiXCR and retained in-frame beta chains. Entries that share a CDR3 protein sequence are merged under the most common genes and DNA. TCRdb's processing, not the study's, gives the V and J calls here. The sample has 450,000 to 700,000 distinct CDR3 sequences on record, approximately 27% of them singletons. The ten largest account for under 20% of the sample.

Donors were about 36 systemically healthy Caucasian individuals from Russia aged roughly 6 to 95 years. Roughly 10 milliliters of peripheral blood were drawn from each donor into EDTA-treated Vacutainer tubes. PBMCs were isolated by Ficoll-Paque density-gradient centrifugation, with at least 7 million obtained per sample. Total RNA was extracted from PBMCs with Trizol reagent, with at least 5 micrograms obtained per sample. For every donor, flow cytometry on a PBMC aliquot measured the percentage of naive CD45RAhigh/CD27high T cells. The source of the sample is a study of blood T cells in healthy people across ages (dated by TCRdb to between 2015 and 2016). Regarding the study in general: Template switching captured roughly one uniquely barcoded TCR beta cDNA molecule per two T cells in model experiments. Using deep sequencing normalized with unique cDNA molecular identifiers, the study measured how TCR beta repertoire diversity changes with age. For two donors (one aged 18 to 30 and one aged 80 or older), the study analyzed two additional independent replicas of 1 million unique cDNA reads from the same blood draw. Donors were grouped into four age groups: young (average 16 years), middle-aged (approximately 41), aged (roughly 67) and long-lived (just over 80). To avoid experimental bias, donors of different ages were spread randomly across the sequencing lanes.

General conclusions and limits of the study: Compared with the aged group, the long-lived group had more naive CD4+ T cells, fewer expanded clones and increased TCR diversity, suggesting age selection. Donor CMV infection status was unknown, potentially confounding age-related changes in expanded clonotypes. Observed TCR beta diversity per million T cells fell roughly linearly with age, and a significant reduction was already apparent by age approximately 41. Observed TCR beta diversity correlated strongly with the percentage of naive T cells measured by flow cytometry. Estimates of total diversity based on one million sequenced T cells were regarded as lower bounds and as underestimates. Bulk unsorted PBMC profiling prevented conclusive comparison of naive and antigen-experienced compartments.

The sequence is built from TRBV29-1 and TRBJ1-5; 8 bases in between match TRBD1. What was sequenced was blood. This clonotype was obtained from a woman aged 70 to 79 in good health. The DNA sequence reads TGCAGCGTTTTGTGGCAGGGGGCGGGTCAGCCCCAGCATTTT. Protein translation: CSVLWQGAGQPQHF. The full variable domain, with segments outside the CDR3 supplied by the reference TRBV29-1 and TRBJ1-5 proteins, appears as SAVISQKPSRDICQRGTSLTIQCQVDSQVTMMFWYRQQPGQSLTLIATANQGSEATYESGFVIDKFPISRPNLTFSTLTVSNMSPEDSSIYLCSVLWQGAGQPQHFGDGTRLSIL.